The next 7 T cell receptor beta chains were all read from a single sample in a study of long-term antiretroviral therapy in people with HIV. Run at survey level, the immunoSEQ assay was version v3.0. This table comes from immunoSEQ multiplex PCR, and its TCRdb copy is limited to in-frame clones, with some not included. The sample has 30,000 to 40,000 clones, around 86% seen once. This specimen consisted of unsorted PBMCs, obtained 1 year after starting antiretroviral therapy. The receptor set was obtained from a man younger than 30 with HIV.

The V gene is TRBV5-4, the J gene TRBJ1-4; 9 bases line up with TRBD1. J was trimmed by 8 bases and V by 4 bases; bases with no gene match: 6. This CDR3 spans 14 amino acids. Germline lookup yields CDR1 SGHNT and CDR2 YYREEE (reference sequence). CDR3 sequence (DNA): TGTGCCAGCAGCCTACAGGGGGCGGGCGAAAAACTGTTTTTT. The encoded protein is CASSLQGAGEKLFF.

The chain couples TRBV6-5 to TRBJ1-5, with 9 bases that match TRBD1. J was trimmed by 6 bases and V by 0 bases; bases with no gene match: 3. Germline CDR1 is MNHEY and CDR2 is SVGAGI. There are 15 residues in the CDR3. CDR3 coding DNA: TGTGCCAGCAGTTACTCAGGGACAGGGAGTCAGCCCCAGCATTTT. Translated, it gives CASSYSGTGSQPQHF.

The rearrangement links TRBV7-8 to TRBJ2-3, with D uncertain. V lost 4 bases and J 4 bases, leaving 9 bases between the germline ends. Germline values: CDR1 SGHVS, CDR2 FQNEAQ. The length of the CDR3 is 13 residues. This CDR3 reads CASSSRRPDTQYF. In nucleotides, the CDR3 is TGTGCCAGCAGCTCGCGAAGGCCAGATACGCAGTATTTT. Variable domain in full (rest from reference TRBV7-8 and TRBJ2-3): GAGVSQSPRYKVAKRGQDVALRCDPISGHVSLFWYQQALGQGPEFLTYFQNEAQLDKSGLPSDRFFAERPEGSVSTLKIQRTQQEDSAVYLCASSSRRPDTQYFGPGTRLTVL.

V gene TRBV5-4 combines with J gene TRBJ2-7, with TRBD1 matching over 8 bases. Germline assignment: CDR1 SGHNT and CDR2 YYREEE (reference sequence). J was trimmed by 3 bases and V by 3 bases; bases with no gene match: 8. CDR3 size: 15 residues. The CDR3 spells CASSWRQGNFYEQYF. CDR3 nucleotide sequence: TGTGCCAGCAGCTGGAGACAGGGGAATTTCTACGAGCAGTACTTC.

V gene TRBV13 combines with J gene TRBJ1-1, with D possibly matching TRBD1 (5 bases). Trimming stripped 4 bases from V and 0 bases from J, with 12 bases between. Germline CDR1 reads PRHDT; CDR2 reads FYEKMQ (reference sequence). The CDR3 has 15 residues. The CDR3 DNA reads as TGTGCCAGCAGCTCGACGGGGGAGATGAACACTGAAGCTTTCTTT. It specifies CASSSTGEMNTEAFF.

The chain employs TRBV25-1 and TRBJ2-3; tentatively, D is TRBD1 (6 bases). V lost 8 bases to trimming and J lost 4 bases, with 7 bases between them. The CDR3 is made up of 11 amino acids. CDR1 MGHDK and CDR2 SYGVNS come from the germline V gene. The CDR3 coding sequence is TGTGCCAGCGAGGGGGCAGATACGCAGTATTTT. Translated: CASEGADTQYF.

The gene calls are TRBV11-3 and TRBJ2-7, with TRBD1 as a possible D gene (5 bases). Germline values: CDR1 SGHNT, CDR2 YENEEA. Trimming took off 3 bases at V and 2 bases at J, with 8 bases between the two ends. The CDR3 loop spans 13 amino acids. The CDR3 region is CASSLGRTYEQYF. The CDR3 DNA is TGTGCCAGCAGCTTGGGGCGGACCTACGAGCAGTACTTC.